This entry is about one TCR beta chain. Its specificity is unknown. Vbeta (60) and Jbeta (13) primers were used in the PCR. Measured with immunoSEQ multiplex PCR; TCRdb has only the in-frame clones, and not every one. The table shows 70,000 or so clones, with about nine tenths occurring only once. The data were obtained in a study of cytomegalovirus exposure and HLA in healthy donors. Study-level points and caveats: Presence/absence analyses rested on an assumption that sequencing depth was roughly uniform across donors. Usually a TCR sequence was rare, but some public TCRs were found in many donors.

V shed 1 base and J shed 5 bases, with 11 bases lying between them. CDR3 length equals 14 residues. Germline CDR1 and CDR2: LNHDA and SQIVND (reference sequence). The sequence came from a woman between 25 and 40 years old in good health and CMV-seronegative. This chain links TRBV19 with TRBJ1-1, with D perhaps matching TRBD1 (5 bases). Sequenced input: PBMCs. CDR3 in DNA: TGTGCCAGTAGTATAGGGCAGGGTGGAACTGAAGCTTTCTTT. It encodes CASSIGQGGTEAFF.